Here is one T cell receptor beta chain with its context. These data belong to a study of cytomegalovirus exposure and HLA in healthy donors. Primers included in the PCR were 60 Vbeta and 13 Jbeta primers. Produced via immunoSEQ multiplex PCR; TCRdb's table is partial and in-frame only. The sample includes 120,000 or so clones, about 80% seen only once; the top ten take approximately 3.8%. Looked up from germline, CDR1 is ENHRY and CDR2 is SYGVKD. Trimming removed 7 bases from V and 5 bases from J; junction bases left unmatched: 10. The CDR3 is 14 residues long. The chain couples TRBV10-3 to TRBJ2-5, with 7 bases lining up with TRBD2. This receptor was identified in a woman aged 40-49 years in good health and CMV-seropositive. Sequencing was carried out using PBMCs. The CDR3 sequence: CAIKPSGGGETQYF. CDR3 bases: TGTGCCATCAAACCTAGCGGTGGGGGGGAGACCCAGTACTTC.